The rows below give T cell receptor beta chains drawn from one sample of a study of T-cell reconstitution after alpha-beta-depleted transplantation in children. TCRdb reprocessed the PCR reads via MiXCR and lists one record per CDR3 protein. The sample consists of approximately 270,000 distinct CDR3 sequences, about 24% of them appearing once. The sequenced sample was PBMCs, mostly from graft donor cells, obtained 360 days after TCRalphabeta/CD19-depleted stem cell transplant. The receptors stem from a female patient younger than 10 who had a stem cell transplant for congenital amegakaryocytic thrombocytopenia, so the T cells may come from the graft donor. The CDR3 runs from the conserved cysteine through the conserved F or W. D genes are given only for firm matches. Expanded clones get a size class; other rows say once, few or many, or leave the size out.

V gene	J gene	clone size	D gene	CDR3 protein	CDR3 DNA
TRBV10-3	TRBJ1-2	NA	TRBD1	CAISVGQGSTSDGYTF	TGTGCCATCAGTGTGGGACAGGGCTCTACCTCCGATGGCTACACCTTC
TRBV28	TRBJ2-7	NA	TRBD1	CATLRDRVSYEQYF	TGTGCCACTCTCCGGGACAGGGTCTCCTACGAGCAGTACTTC
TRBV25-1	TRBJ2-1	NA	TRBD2	CASSGLLAGGRGSYNEQFF	TGTGCCAGCAGTGGGCTGCTAGCGGGGGGACGGGGCTCCTACAATGAGCAGTTCTTC
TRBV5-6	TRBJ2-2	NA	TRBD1	CASSSQPGTGPNSNTGELFF	TGTGCCAGCAGCTCACAACCCGGGACAGGACCCAATTCGAACACCGGGGAGCTGTTTTTT
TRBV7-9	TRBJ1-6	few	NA	CASRLGLPGRLSPLHF	TGTGCCAGCAGATTAGGGCTCCCGGGACGTTTGTCACCCCTCCACTTT
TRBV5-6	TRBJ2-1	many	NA	CASSPRGDSSYNEQFF	TGTGCCAGCAGCCCTCGTGGGGACTCCTCCTACAATGAGCAGTTCTTC
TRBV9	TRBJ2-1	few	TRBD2	CASSPRTSGSFYEQFF	TGTGCCAGCAGCCCCCGGACTAGCGGGAGTTTCTATGAGCAGTTCTTC
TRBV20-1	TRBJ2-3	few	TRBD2	CSAPRSGVGTDTQYF	TGCAGTGCTCCTAGAAGCGGGGTTGGGACAGATACGCAGTATTTT
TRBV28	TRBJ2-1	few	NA	CALGFTNGEQFF	TGTGCCTTAGGCTTTACCAACGGTGAGCAGTTCTTC
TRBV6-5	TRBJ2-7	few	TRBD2	CASILVAGASYEQYF	TGTGCCAGCATTTTAGTAGCGGGAGCCTCCTACGAGCAGTACTTC
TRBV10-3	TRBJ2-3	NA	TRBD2	CAISLQLAGEVDTQYF	TGTGCCATCAGCCTTCAATTAGCGGGAGAGGTAGATACGCAGTATTTT
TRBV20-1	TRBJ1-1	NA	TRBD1	CSASGTVNTEAFF	TGCAGTGCGTCCGGGACAGTGAACACTGAAGCTTTCTTT